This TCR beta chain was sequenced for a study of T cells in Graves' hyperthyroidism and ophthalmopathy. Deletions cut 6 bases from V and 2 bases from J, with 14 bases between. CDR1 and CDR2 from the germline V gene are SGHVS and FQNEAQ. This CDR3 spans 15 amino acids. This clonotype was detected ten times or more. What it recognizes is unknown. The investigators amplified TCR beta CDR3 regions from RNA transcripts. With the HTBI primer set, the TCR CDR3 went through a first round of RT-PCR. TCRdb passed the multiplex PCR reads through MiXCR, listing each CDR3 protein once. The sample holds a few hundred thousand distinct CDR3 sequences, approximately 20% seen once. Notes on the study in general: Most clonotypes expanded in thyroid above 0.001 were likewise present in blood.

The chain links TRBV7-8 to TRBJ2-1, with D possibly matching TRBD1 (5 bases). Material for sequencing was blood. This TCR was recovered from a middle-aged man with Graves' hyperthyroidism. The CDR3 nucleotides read TGTGCCAGCAGTCGTGTGGGGCACCCCTACAATGAGCAGTTCTTC. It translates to CASSRVGHPYNEQFF.